The 26 T cell receptor beta chains in this list originate from one sample, sequenced in a study of control samples from healthy donors and cancer patients. Using immunoSEQ multiplex PCR, the repertoire was profiled, and TCRdb retains in-frame clones only, with some absent. The sample yields about 60,000 clones, approximately 92% seen once. Sequenced: PBMCs. These receptors all come from a man aged 40-49 years with colorectal cancer.

This chain joins TRBV11-3 and TRBJ2-5; 7 nucleotides line up with TRBD1. The CDR3 spans 13 residues. The junction had 7 bases not matched to a gene; V was cut back by 7 bases and J by 5 bases. Germline CDR1 and CDR2: SGHNT and YENEEA. In DNA, the CDR3 is TGTGCCAGCACCTTTGACAGGGCGGAGACCCAGTACTTC. Translation: CASTFDRAETQYF.

V usage is TRBV9 and J usage is TRBJ2-5, with TRBD2 matching 15 bases. The junction had 9 bases not matched to a gene; V was cut back by 4 bases and J by 5 bases. CDR1 SGDLS and CDR2 YYNGEE come from the germline V gene. The CDR3 sequence is 17 residues long. The CDR3 reads CASSRTSGGAGGETQYF. Here the CDR3 DNA reads TGTGCCAGCAGCAGGACTAGCGGGGGGGCCGGTGGGGAGACCCAGTACTTC. Looking up the rest from reference TRBV9 and TRBJ2-5 gives the full variable domain: DSGVTQTPKHLITATGQRVTLRCSPRSGDLSVYWYQQSLDQGLQFLIQYYNGEERAKGNILERFSAQQFPDLHSELNLSSLELGDSALYFCASSRTSGGAGGETQYFGPGTRLLVL.

The rearrangement links TRBV21-1 to TRBJ1-2; TRBD1, the table's D call, lacks a check against the DNA. TRBV21-1 is reported as a pseudogene. This CDR3 spans 14 amino acids. CDR3 sequence reads: CASSPRDREDGYTF. The CDR3 DNA reads as TGTGCCAGCAGCCCCCGGGACAGGGAGGATGGCTACACCTTC.

The V gene is TRBV9, the J gene TRBJ2-5; possibly TRBD2 for D (6 bases). V was shortened by 3 bases and J by 4 bases, with 16 bases between the two germline ends. This CDR3 has 15 residues. Germline CDR1 SGDLS, CDR2 YYNGEE. CDR3 region: CASSDPAGPGETQYF. CDR3 DNA: TGTGCCAGCAGCGACCCCGCGGGGCCGGGAGAGACCCAGTACTTC.

J is TRBJ1-4 and V is TRBV19, with D possibly TRBD1 on 6 matching bases. V lost 4 bases, J lost 5 bases, and 14 bases lay in between. The CDR3 contains 15 residues. Germline V gene lookup returns CDR1 LNHDA and CDR2 SQIVND (reference sequence). The CDR3 reads CASSTKQGLNEKLFF. The CDR3 bases are TGTGCCAGTAGTACAAAACAGGGACTGAATGAAAAACTGTTTTTT.

The chain recombines TRBV13 with TRBJ1-2; unclear D gene. The length of the CDR3 is 15 residues. The germline V gene has CDR1 PRHDT and CDR2 FYEKMQ (reference sequence). V dropped 5 bases and J dropped 2 bases, with 15 bases sitting between them. The CDR3 DNA reads as TGTGCCAGCAGCCCGTTTCTTAGGGAGAACTATGGCTACACCTTC. It codes for CASSPFLRENYGYTF.

The chain joins TRBV30 to TRBJ1-3, with no clear D. Trimming cost V 0 bases and J 3 bases, with 6 bases left between them. The V gene's germline CDR1 is GTSNPN and CDR2 SVGIG (reference sequence). The CDR3 is made up of 13 amino acids. As DNA, the CDR3 is TGTGCCTGGAGTGTAGACGTTGGAAACACCATATATTTT. Its translation: CAWSVDVGNTIYF.

The chain couples TRBV7-8 to TRBJ1-1; weak D call: TRBD1 (6 bases). V gave up 1 base and J gave up 4 bases, with 13 bases separating them. Germline V lookup: CDR1 SGHVS, CDR2 FQNEAQ. The CDR3 length is 15 residues. The CDR3 here is CASSLVGGRITEAFF. CDR3 bases: TGTGCCAGCAGCTTAGTCGGGGGGCGGATCACTGAAGCTTTCTTT. Filled out from reference TRBV7-8 and TRBJ1-1, the complete variable domain reads GAGVSQSPRYKVAKRGQDVALRCDPISGHVSLFWYQQALGQGPEFLTYFQNEAQLDKSGLPSDRFFAERPEGSVSTLKIQRTQQEDSAVYLCASSLVGGRITEAFFGQGTRLTVV.

The chain combines TRBV2 with TRBJ1-4, with no clear D. Germline values: CDR1 SNHLY, CDR2 FYNNEI. This CDR3 is 13 amino acids long. Trimming took off 4 bases at V and 5 bases at J, with 8 bases between the two ends. CDR3 in DNA: TGTGCCAGCAGTGTCCTGTTCAATGAAAAACTGTTTTTT. Amino acid sequence: CASSVLFNEKLFF.

The rearrangement joins TRBV28 to TRBJ1-2; D remains ambiguous. The V gene's germline CDR1 is MDHEN and CDR2 SYDVKM. The CDR3 consists of 13 residues. V was trimmed by 6 bases and J by 5 bases, leaving 13 bases between them. CDR3 coding DNA: TGTGCCAGCAGCATCCAAAACCCATATGGCTACACCTTC. Its protein product is CASSIQNPYGYTF.

The J gene is TRBJ2-7, the V gene TRBV5-1, with D possibly matching TRBD2 (7 bases). V was pared by 0 bases and J by 5 bases, with 18 bases between. This CDR3 is built from 16 residues. The germline gives CDR1 SGHRS, CDR2 YFSETQ. DNA for the CDR3: TGCGCCAGCAGCTTGGCGTTCGGGGGGCAGGCCCACGAGCAGTACTTC. It is translated as CASSLAFGGQAHEQYF.

In this sample, this clone turned up once. The gene calls are TRBV19 and TRBJ2-7, with 12 bases matching TRBD2. Germline V gene lookup returns CDR1 LNHDA and CDR2 SQIVND (reference sequence). V lost 3 bases to trimming and J lost 5 bases; unmatched junction nucleotides: 5. The CDR3 sequence is 15 residues long. DNA for the CDR3: TGTGCCAGTAGTATTCTAGCGGGGGGGCGCGACGAGCAGTACTTC. The encoded protein is CASSILAGGRDEQYF.

The chain employs TRBV5-1 and TRBJ2-2; 7 nucleotides line up with TRBD1. Per the germline V gene, CDR1 is SGHRS and CDR2 is YFSETQ. V dropped 4 bases and J dropped 1; count of bases not matched to a gene: 4. The CDR3 length is 15 residues. CDR3 residues: CASSLRTGNTGELFF. The CDR3 nucleotides are TGCGCCAGCAGCCTACGGACAGGGAACACCGGGGAGCTGTTTTTT.

The rearrangement uses TRBV12-3 or TRBV12-4 and TRBJ2-1; D not certain. Trimming took off 6 bases at V and 7 bases at J, with 10 bases between the two ends. There are 12 residues in the CDR3. The CDR3 DNA is TGTGCCAGCAGCCAATCTTCGAATGAGCAGTTCTTC. It codes for CASSQSSNEQFF.

The chain carries TRBV4-1 and TRBJ2-3; D might be TRBD2 (6 bases). The V gene's germline CDR1 is MGHRA and CDR2 YSYEKL. V lost 0 bases and J 1 base, leaving 11 bases between the germline ends. The CDR3 is made up of 16 amino acids. The CDR3 sequence is CASSQDIRGGTDTQYF. The DNA for the CDR3 is TGCGCCAGCAGCCAAGATATACGCGGGGGCACAGATACGCAGTATTTT.

About this clone: Other DNA sequences in this sample translate to the same CDR3. The V and J genes are TRBV6-2 or TRBV6-3 and TRBJ1-2; D possibly corresponds to TRBD1 (6 bases). CDR1 is MNHEY and CDR2 is SVGEGT in the germline V gene. V lost 5 bases and J 8 bases, leaving 12 bases between the germline ends. CDR3 length: 12 residues. The CDR3 loop reads CASSPGQFGYTF. In DNA, the CDR3 is TGTGCCAGCAGTCCCGGACAGTTCGGCTACACCTTC.

The chain has TRBV5-4 and TRBJ2-1; 12 nucleotides align to TRBD2. The CDR3 is made up of 16 amino acids. Germline loops: CDR1 SGHNT, CDR2 YYREEE (reference sequence). The trim removed 4 bases at V and 4 bases at J, leaving 6 bases unmatched. As DNA, the CDR3 is TGTGCCAGCAGCCCAGGGGGACTAGCGGGTTACAATGAGCAGTTCTTC. It codes for CASSPGGLAGYNEQFF.

The gene calls are TRBV20-1 and TRBJ1-2; D call uncertain. Germline CDR1 reads DFQATT; CDR2 reads SNEGSKA (reference sequence). There are 13 residues in the CDR3. V was shortened by 3 bases and J by 4 bases, with 12 bases between the two germline ends. CDR3 amino acids: CSASSNSPYGYTF. In DNA, the CDR3 is TGCAGTGCTAGTTCCAATTCCCCCTATGGCTACACCTTC.

The V and J genes are TRBV29-1 and TRBJ2-1; tentative D call: TRBD2 (5 bases). The V gene lost 6 bases and the J gene lost 8 bases, with 11 bases spanning the gap. Germline lookup yields CDR1 SQVTM and CDR2 ANQGSEA. The CDR3 has 11 residues. The chain's CDR3 is CSVNGGYEQFF. The CDR3 coding sequence is TGCAGCGTGAACGGCGGGTATGAGCAGTTCTTC.

CDR3 residues: CAWSVLGGDGYTF. In DNA form, the CDR3 reads TGTGCCTGGAGTGTGTTGGGAGGGGATGGCTACACCTTC. The gene calls are TRBV30 and TRBJ1-2; perhaps TRBD1 as D (5 bases). The germline CDR1 and CDR2 sequences are GTSNPN and SVGIG (reference sequence). The CDR3 totals 13 residues. V lost 0 bases and J lost 6, with 11 bases in between.

The chain uses TRBV11-2 and TRBJ1-1, with D possibly being TRBD1 (5 bases). The germline CDR1 and CDR2 sequences are SGHAT and FQNNGV. The CDR3 is 15 residues long. Trimming took 4 bases from V and 0 from J, leaving 12 bases between them. Here the CDR3 reads CASSSQRGLNTEAFF. The CDR3 DNA follows: TGTGCCAGCAGCTCCCAGAGGGGCCTGAACACTGAAGCTTTCTTT. Full variable domain (remainder filled in from reference TRBV11-2 and TRBJ1-1): EAGVAQSPRYKIIEKRQSVAFWCNPISGHATLYWYQQILGQGPKLLIQFQNNGVVDDSQLPKDRFSAERLKGVDSTLKIQPAKLEDSAVYLCASSSQRGLNTEAFFGQGTRLTVV.

This clone was detected once. V is TRBV20-1 and J is TRBJ2-3; TRBD2 agrees at 9 bases. From germline, CDR1 is DFQATT and CDR2 SNEGSKA (reference sequence). The CDR3 has 15 residues. Unmatched junction bases numbered 6, after V lost 3 bases and J lost 2 bases. DNA of the CDR3: TGCAGTGCTAGTCGGAGCGGGGGGATCACAGATACGCAGTATTTT. Its translation is CSASRSGGITDTQYF.

The chain employs TRBV5-1 and TRBJ2-1; D is perhaps TRBD2 (5 bases). CDR1 is SGHRS and CDR2 is YFSETQ in the germline V gene. The CDR3 totals 14 residues. V shed 6 bases and J shed 6 bases, with 16 bases lying between them. CDR3 sequence: CASNGGSLSNEQFF. DNA for the CDR3: TGCGCCAGCAACGGAGGCAGTTTAAGCAATGAGCAGTTCTTC.

The rearrangement uses TRBV18 and TRBJ2-1; TRBD1 might be the D (5 bases). Per the germline V gene, CDR1 is KGHSH and CDR2 is LQKENI. The CDR3 sequence is 13 residues long. V lost 5 bases and J 4 bases, leaving 9 bases between the germline ends. The CDR3 DNA sequence: TGTGCCAGCTCAACTCAGGGTTACAATGAGCAGTTCTTC. Translated, it gives CASSTQGYNEQFF.

The chain couples TRBV9 to TRBJ2-5; 9 bases fit TRBD1. Germline CDR1 is SGDLS and CDR2 is YYNGEE. With 4 bases clipped from V and 5 bases from J, the junction kept 9 bases outside the gene matches. The CDR3 has 15 residues. The CDR3 sequence is CASSPAGTGHETQYF. The CDR3 nucleotides are TGTGCCAGCAGCCCCGCCGGGACAGGGCACGAGACCCAGTACTTC.

The chain joins TRBV5-8 to TRBJ1-1; no definite D call. The CDR3 runs to 13 residues. Germline V gives CDR1 SGHTS, CDR2 YDEGEE. V was cut by 0 bases and J by 5 bases, with 8 bases left in between. Here the CDR3 reads CASSLVGITEAFF. CDR3 sequence (DNA): TGTGCCAGCAGCTTGGTAGGGATAACTGAAGCTTTCTTT.